Listed below are T cell receptor beta chains from one sample, sequenced in a study of blood T cell repertoires in COVID-19. The protocol was immunoSEQ multiplex PCR, while the TCRdb copy is restricted to in-frame clones and leaves out a portion. This sample carries about 390,000 clones, around 87% of them seen once, and the ten largest clones take 2% to 2.5%. Sequenced sample: peripheral blood. The source of these receptors is a woman between 55 and 75 years old with COVID-19, enrolled during active disease. Each CDR3 is given with its conserved first and last residue. The order of the fields is V gene, clone size, J gene, D gene, CDR3 protein, CDR3 DNA. A D gene is named only where the DNA matches it firmly. Clone size appears in some rows only: once, few, many, or a class for an expanded clone.

v_call: TRBV7-9
clone_size: -
j_call: TRBJ2-7
d_call: -
cdr3_aa: CASSIRYEQYF
cdr3_nt: TGTGCCAGCAGCATCAGATACGAGCAGTACTTC

v_call: TRBV5-4
clone_size: -
j_call: TRBJ2-7
d_call: -
cdr3_aa: CASSPTPAYEQYF
cdr3_nt: TGTGCCAGCAGCCCGACTCCGGCCTACGAGCAGTACTTC

v_call: TRBV7-3
clone_size: -
j_call: TRBJ1-3
d_call: -
cdr3_aa: CASSLQASGNTIYF
cdr3_nt: TGTGCCAGCAGCTTACAGGCCTCTGGAAACACCATATATTTT

v_call: TRBV28
clone_size: -
j_call: TRBJ1-4
d_call: -
cdr3_aa: CASSTGPTNEKLFF
cdr3_nt: TGTGCCAGCAGTACAGGGCCAACTAATGAAAAACTGTTTTTT

v_call: TRBV4-2
clone_size: -
j_call: TRBJ2-2
d_call: TRBD2
cdr3_aa: CASSPRGVSGGNTGELFF
cdr3_nt: TGTGCCAGCAGCCCCCGTGGAGTGAGCGGGGGGAACACCGGGGAGCTGTTTTTT

v_call: TRBV30
clone_size: -
j_call: TRBJ1-5
d_call: -
cdr3_aa: CAWSPRNQPQHF
cdr3_nt: TGTGCCTGGAGCCCCAGGAATCAGCCCCAGCATTTT

v_call: TRBV6-5
clone_size: -
j_call: TRBJ1-4
d_call: -
cdr3_aa: CASSYSSVEKLFF
cdr3_nt: TGTGCCAGCAGTTACTCGTCGGTCGAAAAACTGTTTTTT

v_call: TRBV18
clone_size: -
j_call: TRBJ1-1
d_call: TRBD1
cdr3_aa: CASSPQPGQGNTEAFF
cdr3_nt: TGTGCCAGCTCACCCCAACCGGGACAGGGGAACACTGAAGCTTTCTTT

v_call: TRBV2
clone_size: -
j_call: TRBJ2-5
d_call: TRBD2
cdr3_aa: CAARSSGETQYF
cdr3_nt: TGTGCCGCCCGTTCTAGCGGAGAGACCCAGTACTTC

v_call: TRBV7-9
clone_size: -
j_call: TRBJ2-7
d_call: TRBD1
cdr3_aa: CASSLGRGLHEQYF
cdr3_nt: TGTGCCAGCAGCTTAGGAAGGGGGCTCCACGAGCAGTACTTC

v_call: TRBV27
clone_size: -
j_call: TRBJ1-5
d_call: -
cdr3_aa: CASSLVGASQPQHF
cdr3_nt: TGTGCCAGCAGTTTAGTGGGGGCGAGCCAGCCCCAGCATTTT

v_call: TRBV19
clone_size: -
j_call: TRBJ2-3
d_call: TRBD2
cdr3_aa: CASRRTSGGVKADTQYF
cdr3_nt: TGTGCCAGTAGAAGGACTAGCGGGGGGGTTAAAGCAGATACGCAGTATTTT

v_call: TRBV5-6
clone_size: -
j_call: TRBJ2-1
d_call: TRBD1
cdr3_aa: CASDRTGSSYNEQFF
cdr3_nt: TGTGCCAGCGACCGGACAGGGAGCTCCTACAATGAGCAGTTCTTC

v_call: TRBV3-1/TRBV3-2
clone_size: -
j_call: TRBJ2-3
d_call: TRBD1
cdr3_aa: CASSPGTGRQDTQYF
cdr3_nt: TGTGCCAGCAGCCCCGGGACAGGCAGGCAAGATACGCAGTATTTT

v_call: TRBV3-1/TRBV3-2
clone_size: -
j_call: TRBJ1-2
d_call: TRBD1
cdr3_aa: CASSQDYKAGQARGYTF
cdr3_nt: TGTGCCAGCAGCCAAGATTATAAGGCAGGACAGGCTAGGGGCTACACCTTC

v_call: TRBV7-8
clone_size: -
j_call: TRBJ1-2
d_call: -
cdr3_aa: CASSLLALYGYTF
cdr3_nt: TGTGCCAGCAGCTTACTCGCACTCTATGGCTACACCTTC

v_call: TRBV5-5
clone_size: -
j_call: TRBJ1-2
d_call: -
cdr3_aa: CASSLPSGNYGYTF
cdr3_nt: TGTGCCAGCAGCTTACCCTCAGGGAACTATGGCTACACCTTC

v_call: TRBV6-5
clone_size: few
j_call: TRBJ1-2
d_call: -
cdr3_aa: CASSYSNSASYGYTF
cdr3_nt: TGTGCCAGCAGTTACTCAAACTCAGCTAGTTATGGCTACACCTTC

v_call: TRBV6-5
clone_size: -
j_call: TRBJ2-1
d_call: -
cdr3_aa: CASSYAGTGNEQFF
cdr3_nt: TGTGCCAGCAGTTACGCCGGTACAGGCAATGAGCAGTTCTTC

v_call: TRBV29-1
clone_size: -
j_call: TRBJ1-2
d_call: -
cdr3_aa: CSVSDRLGGYTF
cdr3_nt: TGCAGCGTTTCCGACAGGTTGGGTGGCTACACCTTC

v_call: TRBV6-5
clone_size: -
j_call: TRBJ2-7
d_call: TRBD2
cdr3_aa: CASSYRLAGDEQYF
cdr3_nt: TGTGCCAGCAGTTACAGGCTAGCGGGGGACGAGCAGTACTTC

v_call: TRBV19
clone_size: few
j_call: TRBJ2-2
d_call: -
cdr3_aa: CASSRGKLSNTGELFF
cdr3_nt: TGTGCCAGTAGTAGAGGAAAACTATCGAACACCGGGGAGCTGTTTTTT

v_call: TRBV19
clone_size: few
j_call: TRBJ2-4
d_call: -
cdr3_aa: CASSIADLRVSYF
cdr3_nt: TGTGCCAGTAGTATAGCGGATCTCAGGGTTTCGTACTTC

v_call: TRBV3-1/TRBV3-2
clone_size: -
j_call: TRBJ1-2
d_call: TRBD1
cdr3_aa: CASSPPLDRVHGYTF
cdr3_nt: TGTGCCAGCAGCCCCCCTCTGGACAGGGTCCATGGCTACACCTTC

v_call: TRBV24-1
clone_size: -
j_call: TRBJ1-5
d_call: -
cdr3_aa: CATSDTQGGRPQHF
cdr3_nt: TGTGCCACCAGTGATACACAGGGTGGTCGGCCCCAGCATTTT

v_call: TRBV6-6
clone_size: -
j_call: TRBJ2-7
d_call: -
cdr3_aa: CASSGTGTASSYEQYF
cdr3_nt: TGTGCCAGCAGTGGGACCGGGACTGCTAGCTCCTACGAGCAGTACTTC

v_call: TRBV6-4
clone_size: -
j_call: TRBJ1-4
d_call: -
cdr3_aa: CASSAGAEKLFF
cdr3_nt: TGTGCCAGCAGCGCGGGTGCCGAAAAACTGTTTTTT